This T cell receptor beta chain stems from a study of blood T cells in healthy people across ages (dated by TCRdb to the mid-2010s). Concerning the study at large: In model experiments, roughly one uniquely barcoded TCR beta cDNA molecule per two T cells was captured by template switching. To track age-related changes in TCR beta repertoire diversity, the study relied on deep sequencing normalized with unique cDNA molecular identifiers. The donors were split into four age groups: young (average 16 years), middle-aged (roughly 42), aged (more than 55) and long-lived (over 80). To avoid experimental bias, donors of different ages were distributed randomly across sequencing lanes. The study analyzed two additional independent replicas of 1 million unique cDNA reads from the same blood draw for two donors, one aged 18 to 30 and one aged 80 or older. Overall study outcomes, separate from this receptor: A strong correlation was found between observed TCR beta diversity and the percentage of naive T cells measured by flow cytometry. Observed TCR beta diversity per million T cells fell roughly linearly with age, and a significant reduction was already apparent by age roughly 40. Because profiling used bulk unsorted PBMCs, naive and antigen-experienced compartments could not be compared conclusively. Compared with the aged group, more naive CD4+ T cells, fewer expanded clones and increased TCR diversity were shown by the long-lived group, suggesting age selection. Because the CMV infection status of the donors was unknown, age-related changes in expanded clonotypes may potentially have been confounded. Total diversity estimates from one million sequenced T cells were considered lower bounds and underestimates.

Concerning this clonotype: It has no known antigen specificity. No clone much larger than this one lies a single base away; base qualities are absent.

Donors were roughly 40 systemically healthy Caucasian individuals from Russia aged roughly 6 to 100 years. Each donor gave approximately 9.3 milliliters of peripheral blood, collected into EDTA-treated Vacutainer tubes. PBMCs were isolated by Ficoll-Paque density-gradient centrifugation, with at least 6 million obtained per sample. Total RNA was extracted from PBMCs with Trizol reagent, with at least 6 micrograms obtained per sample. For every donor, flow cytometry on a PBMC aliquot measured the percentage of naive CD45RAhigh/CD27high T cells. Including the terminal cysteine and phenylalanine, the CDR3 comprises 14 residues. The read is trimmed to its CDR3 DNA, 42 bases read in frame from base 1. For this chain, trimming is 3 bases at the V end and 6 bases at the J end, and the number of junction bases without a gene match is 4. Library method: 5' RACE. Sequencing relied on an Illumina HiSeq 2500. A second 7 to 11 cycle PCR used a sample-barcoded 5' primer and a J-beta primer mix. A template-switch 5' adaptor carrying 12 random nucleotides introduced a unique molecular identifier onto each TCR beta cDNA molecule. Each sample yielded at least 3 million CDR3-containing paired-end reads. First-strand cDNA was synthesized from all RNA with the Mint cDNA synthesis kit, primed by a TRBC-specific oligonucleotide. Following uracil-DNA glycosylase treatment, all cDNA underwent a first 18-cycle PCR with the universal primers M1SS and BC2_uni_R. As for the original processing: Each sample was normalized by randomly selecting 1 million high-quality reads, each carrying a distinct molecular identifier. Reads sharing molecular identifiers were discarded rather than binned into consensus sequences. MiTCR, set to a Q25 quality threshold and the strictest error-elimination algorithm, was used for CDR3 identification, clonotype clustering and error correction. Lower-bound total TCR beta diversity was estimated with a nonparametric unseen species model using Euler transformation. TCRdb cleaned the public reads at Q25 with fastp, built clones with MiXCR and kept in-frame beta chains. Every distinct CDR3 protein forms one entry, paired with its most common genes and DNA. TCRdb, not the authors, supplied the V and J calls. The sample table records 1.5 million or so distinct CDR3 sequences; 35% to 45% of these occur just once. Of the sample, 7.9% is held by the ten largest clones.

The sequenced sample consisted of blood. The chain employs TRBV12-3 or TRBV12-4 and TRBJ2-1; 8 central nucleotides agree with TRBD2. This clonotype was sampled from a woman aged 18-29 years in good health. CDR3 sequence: CASSFRGGPNEQFF. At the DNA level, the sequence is TGTGCCAGCAGTTTCCGGGGGGGTCCCAATGAGCAGTTCTTC.